Each of the 27 T cell receptor beta chains below was sequenced from the same sample in a study of technical replicates of blood from several donors. The assay was immunoSEQ multiplex PCR, and TCRdb's table has in-frame clones only and misses some. This sample carries about 93,000 clones, nearly 97% of them seen once, and the ten largest clones take 0.2% to 0.3%. Sequencing input: T cells isolated from PBMCs. The receptors here all came from a human donor in good health.

The rearrangement joins TRBV5-1 to TRBJ1-1, with D possibly being TRBD1 (5 bases). Germline CDR1 and CDR2: SGHRS and YFSETQ. The CDR3 extends over 14 amino acids. The ends were cut back, 4 bases at V and 8 bases at J, with 18 bases in the middle. CDR3 protein: CASSRGAAEREAFF. The CDR3, as DNA: TGCGCCAGCAGCCGCGGGGCCGCAGAGAGGGAAGCTTTCTTT.

This chain links TRBV7-9 with TRBJ1-4; D gene ambiguous. Germline loops: CDR1 SEHNR, CDR2 FQNEAQ (reference sequence). This CDR3 has 13 residues. V was clipped by 2 bases and J by 12 bases, with 13 bases between them. Here the CDR3 reads CASSLSRIGELFF. The CDR3 coding sequence is TGTGCCAGCAGCTTATCCCGCATAGGAGAACTGTTTTTT.

The chain joins TRBV19 to TRBJ1-2; no firm D call. The CDR3 length is 14 residues. V was pared by 3 bases and J by 1 base, with 9 bases between. Per germline, CDR1 LNHDA and CDR2 SQIVND (reference sequence). In nucleotides, the CDR3 is TGTGCCAGTAGTATCAGGAGGGTTAACTATGGCTACACCTTC. Protein sequence: CASSIRRVNYGYTF.

This CDR3 reads CASTPEVGKNIQYF. The CDR3 DNA reads as TGTGCCAGCACCCCGGAGGTGGGCAAAAACATTCAGTACTTC. J is TRBJ2-4 and V is TRBV7-9, with D possibly TRBD2 on 5 matching bases. Trimming took 7 bases from V and 3 from J, leaving 13 bases between them. Germline CDR1 SEHNR, CDR2 FQNEAQ (reference sequence). This CDR3 comprises 14 residues. The full variable domain, rest sourced from reference TRBV7-9 and TRBJ2-4, is DTGVSQNPRHKITKRGQNVTFRCDPISEHNRLYWYRQTLGQGPEFLTYFQNEAQLEKSRLLSDRFSAERPKGSFSTLEIQRTEQGDSAMYLCASTPEVGKNIQYFGAGTRLSVL.

The chain carries TRBV9 and TRBJ2-3; 8 nucleotides line up with TRBD1. Trimming cost V 5 bases and J 6 bases; bases outside gene matches: 11. This CDR3 contains 15 residues. Germline V gene data show CDR1 as SGDLS and CDR2 as YYNGEE. CDR3 nucleotides: TGTGCCAGCAGTACCCAGGGGGCCGGTCTTGATACGCAGTATTTT. Residues: CASSTQGAGLDTQYF.

V and J are TRBV27 and TRBJ2-7; 11 positions match TRBD2. CDR3 length: 14 residues. V lost 6 bases and J lost 2; bases outside the gene matches: 3. From germline, CDR1 is MNHEY and CDR2 SMNVEV (reference sequence). CDR3 amino acids: CASSGTSGAYEQYF. The CDR3 nucleotides read TGTGCCAGCAGCGGGACTAGCGGAGCCTACGAGCAGTACTTC.

This clone was seen just once. This chain links TRBV10-3 with TRBJ1-5; 8 positions match TRBD1. Germline V gene sequence: CDR1 ENHRY, CDR2 SYGVKD. The CDR3 loop spans 18 amino acids. The ends lost 4 bases at V and 5 bases at J; junction bases unmatched: 16. CDR3 nucleotides: TGTGCCATCAGTGGCCGTCGCTTGACAGGGGAGTATTATCAGCCCCAGCATTTT. Its protein is CAISGRRLTGEYYQPQHF.

V gene TRBV6-1 combines with J gene TRBJ1-2, with 8 bases aligning to TRBD1. The CDR3 contains 14 residues. Germline V CDR1 and CDR2: MNHNS, SASEGT. With V trimmed by 5 bases and J by 4 bases, 6 bases remained unmatched. As DNA, the CDR3 is TGTGCCAGCAGTACAAACGGACAGGGCTATGGCTACACCTTC. Protein sequence: CASSTNGQGYGYTF.

The chain recombines TRBV30 with TRBJ1-6; D possibly corresponds to TRBD1 (5 bases). The CDR3 contains 16 residues. V was trimmed by 3 bases and J by 6 bases, leaving 18 bases between them. Germline V gene data show CDR1 as GTSNPN and CDR2 as SVGIG (reference sequence). CDR3 nucleotide sequence: TGTGCCTGGAGATTGACGAGGACACGGACTAATTCACCCCTCCACTTT. Translated, it gives CAWRLTRTRTNSPLHF.

With regard to this clone: One junction end does not reproduce the germline sequence, and a read error may be involved. This chain connects TRBV10-3 to TRBJ1-1, with 8 bases fitting TRBD1. Germline loops: CDR1 ENHRY, CDR2 SYGVKD. The CDR3 has 15 residues. The CDR3 reads CAISESGQGYTLPLF. In DNA, the CDR3 is TGTGCCATCAGTGAGTCCGGACAGGGCTACACACTCCCCTTATTT.

V usage is TRBV19 and J usage is TRBJ2-1, with TRBD2 identical over 11 bases. V lost 5 bases and J lost 5; bases outside the gene matches: 5. The germline V gene has CDR1 LNHDA and CDR2 SQIVND (reference sequence). The CDR3 runs 15 residues. The CDR3 loop reads CASSSGLAGHNEQFF. Written as DNA, the CDR3 is TGTGCCAGTAGTTCAGGACTAGCGGGCCACAATGAGCAGTTCTTC. Full variable domain (remainder filled in from reference TRBV19 and TRBJ2-1): DGGITQSPKYLFRKEGQNVTLSCEQNLNHDAMYWYRQDPGQGLRLIYYSQIVNDFQKGDIAEGYSVSREKKESFPLTVTSAQKNPTAFYLCASSSGLAGHNEQFFGPGTRLTVL.

The gene calls are TRBV5-1 and TRBJ2-7; TRBD1 aligns across 11 bases. V was pared by 0 bases and J by 1 base, with 3 bases of the junction left unmatched. The length of the CDR3 is 16 residues. Germline V lookup: CDR1 SGHRS, CDR2 YFSETQ. DNA for the CDR3: TGCGCCAGCAGCTTGGGGGGGACAGGGGGATCCTACGAGCAGTACTTC. As protein: CASSLGGTGGSYEQYF.

This chain links TRBV25-1 with TRBJ2-1; 8 nucleotides match TRBD1. This CDR3 is 17 amino acids long. Germline V gives CDR1 MGHDK, CDR2 SYGVNS. Losses at the gene ends were 3 bases for V and 9 bases for J; bases not matched to a gene: 16. CDR3 region: CASSDLRGTGKVGEQFF. CDR3 DNA sequence: TGTGCCAGCAGTGACCTCCGTGGGACAGGAAAAGTGGGTGAGCAGTTCTTC.

CDR3 protein: CASSQTGGGQPQHF. In DNA form, the CDR3 reads TGTGCCAGCAGCCAGACAGGGGGGGGGCAGCCCCAGCATTTT. This chain links TRBV7-6 with TRBJ1-5, with 9 nucleotides matching TRBD1. V was clipped by 5 bases and J by 7 bases; unmatched bases: 6. Germline V CDR1 and CDR2: SGHVS, FNYEAQ. The CDR3 spans 14 residues.

The rearrangement joins TRBV5-1 to TRBJ2-5; 7 nucleotides match TRBD2. Unmatched junction bases numbered 9, after V lost 5 bases and J lost 5 bases. Per germline, CDR1 SGHRS and CDR2 YFSETQ. The CDR3 extends over 14 amino acids. CDR3 nucleotides: TGCGCCAGCAGTCATGAGGGTAGCGGGGAGACCCAGTACTTC. The encoded protein is CASSHEGSGETQYF.

The chain employs TRBV18 and TRBJ2-7, with 7 bases fitting TRBD1. The CDR3 extends over 15 amino acids. The V gene end was trimmed by 5 bases and the J gene end by 2 bases; junction bases not matched to a gene: 9. From germline, CDR1 is KGHSH and CDR2 LQKENI. CDR3 nucleotides: TGTGCCAGCTCAGACGGAGCCGACAGGGCCTACGAGCAGTACTTC. It is translated as CASSDGADRAYEQYF.

The genes are TRBV10-3 and TRBJ2-2, with D possibly TRBD1 on 5 matching bases. The ends were cut back, 6 bases at V and 5 bases at J, with 7 bases in the middle. The CDR3 has 12 amino acids. Germline V gene lookup returns CDR1 ENHRY and CDR2 SYGVKD. The CDR3 DNA reads TGTGCCATCAGAGACAGAACCGGGGAGCTGTTTTTT. It translates to CAIRDRTGELFF.

The chain couples TRBV19 to TRBJ2-2; possibly TRBD2 for D (6 bases). Trimming pared 5 bases from V and 0 bases from J, leaving 10 bases between. CDR3 length: 15 amino acids. CDR1 and CDR2 from the germline V gene are LNHDA and SQIVND (reference sequence). The CDR3 reads CASSLEGTNTGELFF. The CDR3 region has the DNA TGTGCCAGTAGTTTGGAGGGGACGAACACCGGGGAGCTGTTTTTT. Variable domain in full (rest from reference TRBV19 and TRBJ2-2): DGGITQSPKYLFRKEGQNVTLSCEQNLNHDAMYWYRQDPGQGLRLIYYSQIVNDFQKGDIAEGYSVSREKKESFPLTVTSAQKNPTAFYLCASSLEGTNTGELFFGEGSRLTVL.

This clone came up once. The chain joins TRBV5-1 to TRBJ2-5, with D maybe TRBD1 (6 bases). Germline lookup yields CDR1 SGHRS and CDR2 YFSETQ. The CDR3 contains 14 residues. V gave up 0 bases and J gave up 5 bases, with 11 bases separating them. The CDR3 DNA sequence: TGCGCCAGCAGCTTGGGCAGGGGTTCCGAGACCCAGTACTTC. It specifies CASSLGRGSETQYF.

V and J are TRBV7-6 and TRBJ2-5; no firm D call. Trimming pared 5 bases from V and 2 bases from J, leaving 15 bases between. Germline V gene lookup returns CDR1 SGHVS and CDR2 FNYEAQ. CDR3 length equals 15 residues. The CDR3 loop reads CASSVWPQIQETQYF. DNA for the CDR3: TGTGCCAGCAGCGTATGGCCACAAATTCAAGAGACCCAGTACTTC.

The chain recombines TRBV11-1 with TRBJ2-1; 11 nucleotides align to TRBD2. Unmatched junction bases numbered 7, after V lost 5 bases and J lost 4 bases. CDR1 SGHAT and CDR2 FQDESV come from the germline V gene (reference sequence). This CDR3 comprises 16 residues. CDR3 loop: CASSRLTSGVYNEQFF. The CDR3 nucleotides read TGTGCCAGCAGCAGATTGACTAGCGGGGTGTACAATGAGCAGTTCTTC.

The V gene is TRBV7-9, the J gene TRBJ1-5; TRBD1 agrees at 8 bases. Germline V gene data show CDR1 as SEHNR and CDR2 as FQNEAQ (reference sequence). V lost 4 bases, J lost 1 base, and 3 bases stayed unmatched. This CDR3 has 15 residues. The CDR3 coding sequence is TGTGCCAGCAGCTCACAGGGGGTGAGCAATCAGCCCCAGCATTTT. Translation: CASSSQGVSNQPQHF.

The chain recombines TRBV19 with TRBJ2-3, with a weak D call TRBD1 (6 bases). Trimming cost V 2 bases and J 6 bases, with 15 bases left between them. The CDR3 has 15 amino acids. Germline CDR1 LNHDA, CDR2 SQIVND (reference sequence). In nucleotides, the CDR3 is TGTGCCAGTAGTATAAATCAGGGGCGGAGGGATACGCAGTATTTT. Protein: CASSINQGRRDTQYF. Full variable domain (outside the CDR3, taken from reference TRBV19 and TRBJ2-3): DGGITQSPKYLFRKEGQNVTLSCEQNLNHDAMYWYRQDPGQGLRLIYYSQIVNDFQKGDIAEGYSVSREKKESFPLTVTSAQKNPTAFYLCASSINQGRRDTQYFGPGTRLTVL.

The chain uses TRBV7-9 and TRBJ2-6; D ambiguous. Per the germline V gene, CDR1 is SEHNR and CDR2 is FQNEAQ (reference sequence). Trimming removed 7 bases at V and 0 bases at J, with 4 bases between. There are 13 residues in the CDR3. CDR3 region: CASILSGANVLTF. CDR3 DNA: TGTGCCAGCATCCTCTCTGGGGCCAACGTCCTGACTTTC.

This chain joins TRBV27 and TRBJ2-1; D gene ambiguous. Per the germline V gene, CDR1 is MNHEY and CDR2 is SMNVEV (reference sequence). The V gene lost 0 bases and the J gene lost 4 bases, with 10 bases spanning the gap. The CDR3 extends over 15 amino acids. CDR3 in amino acids: CASSLSMPYYNEQFF. CDR3 DNA sequence: TGTGCCAGCAGTTTATCGATGCCCTATTACAATGAGCAGTTCTTC.

The chain combines TRBV10-3 with TRBJ1-5; possible D gene TRBD1, 6 bases. Trimming took off 0 bases at V and 4 bases at J, with 10 bases between the two ends. The CDR3 extends over 15 amino acids. Germline assignment: CDR1 ENHRY and CDR2 SYGVKD. The CDR3 here is CAISESGGGNQPQHF. As DNA, the CDR3 is TGTGCCATCAGTGAGTCGGGAGGGGGGAATCAGCCCCAGCATTTT.

The rearrangement links TRBV6-1 to TRBJ1-2, with D hard to call. In germline, CDR1 is MNHNS, CDR2 SASEGT. The CDR3 totals 13 residues. V lost 4 bases and J 2 bases, leaving 8 bases between the germline ends. The CDR3 DNA follows: TGTGCCAGCAGTGTGGGCAGCAACTATGGCTACACCTTC. Encoded protein: CASSVGSNYGYTF.